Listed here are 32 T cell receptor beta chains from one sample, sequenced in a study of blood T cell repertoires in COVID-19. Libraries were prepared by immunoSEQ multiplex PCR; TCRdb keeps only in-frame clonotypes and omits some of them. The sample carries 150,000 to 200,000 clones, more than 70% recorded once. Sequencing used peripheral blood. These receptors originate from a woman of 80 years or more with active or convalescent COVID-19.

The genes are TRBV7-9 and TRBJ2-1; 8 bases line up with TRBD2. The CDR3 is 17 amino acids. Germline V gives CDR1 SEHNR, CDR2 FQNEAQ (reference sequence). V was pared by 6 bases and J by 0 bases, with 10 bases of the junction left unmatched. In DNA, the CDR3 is TGTGCCAGCAGAGAGGGTCTAGCGGGTCGCTCCTACAATGAGCAGTTCTTC. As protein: CASREGLAGRSYNEQFF. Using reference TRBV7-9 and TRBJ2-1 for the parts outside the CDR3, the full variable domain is DTGVSQNPRHKITKRGQNVTFRCDPISEHNRLYWYRQTLGQGPEFLTYFQNEAQLEKSRLLSDRFSAERPKGSFSTLEIQRTEQGDSAMYLCASREGLAGRSYNEQFFGPGTRLTVL.

The CDR3 protein is CASTITGGGGDSNQPQHF. The CDR3, as DNA: TGTGCCAGCACGATTACAGGGGGCGGGGGCGATAGCAATCAGCCCCAGCATTTT. The V gene is TRBV2, the J gene TRBJ1-5, with 9 bases fitting TRBD1. CDR3 length: 18 amino acids. The trim removed 7 bases at V and 0 bases at J, leaving 13 bases unmatched. Germline assignment: CDR1 SNHLY and CDR2 FYNNEI.

In DNA form, the CDR3 reads TGTGCCAGCAGCCTCGGGCGGGAGGGCACCTACGAGCAGTACTTC. Translating gives CASSLGREGTYEQYF. This rearrangement joins TRBV5-4 to TRBJ2-7, with 9 bases matching TRBD2. The CDR3 is made up of 15 amino acids. J gave up 2 bases and V 4 bases, and 7 bases lay outside the gene matches. Germline-derived CDR1 and CDR2 are SGHNT and YYREEE (reference sequence).

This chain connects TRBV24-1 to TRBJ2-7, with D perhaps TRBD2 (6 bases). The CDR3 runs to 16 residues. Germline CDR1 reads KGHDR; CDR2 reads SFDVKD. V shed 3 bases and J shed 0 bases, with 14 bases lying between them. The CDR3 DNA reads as TGTGCCACCAGTGATGGGGGACTGCTCTGCTCCTACGAGCAGTACTTC. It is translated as CATSDGGLLCSYEQYF.

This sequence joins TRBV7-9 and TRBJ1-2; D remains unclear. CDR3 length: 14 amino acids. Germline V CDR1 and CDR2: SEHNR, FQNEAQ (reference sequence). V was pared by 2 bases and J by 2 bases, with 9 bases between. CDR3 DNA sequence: TGTGCCAGCAGCTTACCGGGGATCAACTATGGCTACACCTTC. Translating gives CASSLPGINYGYTF.

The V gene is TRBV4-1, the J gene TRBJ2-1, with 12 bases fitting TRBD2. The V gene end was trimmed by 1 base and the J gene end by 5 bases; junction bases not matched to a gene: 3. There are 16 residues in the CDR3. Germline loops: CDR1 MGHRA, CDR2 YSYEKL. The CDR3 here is CASSQGTSGANNEQFF. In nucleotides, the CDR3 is TGCGCCAGCAGCCAAGGGACTAGCGGGGCCAACAATGAGCAGTTCTTC.

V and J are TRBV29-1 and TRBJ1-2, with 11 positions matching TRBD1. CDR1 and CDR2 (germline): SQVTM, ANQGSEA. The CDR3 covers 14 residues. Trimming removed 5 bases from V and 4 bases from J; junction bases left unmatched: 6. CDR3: CSVTGQGDSYGYTF. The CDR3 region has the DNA TGCAGCGTTACGGGACAGGGGGATTCCTATGGCTACACCTTC.

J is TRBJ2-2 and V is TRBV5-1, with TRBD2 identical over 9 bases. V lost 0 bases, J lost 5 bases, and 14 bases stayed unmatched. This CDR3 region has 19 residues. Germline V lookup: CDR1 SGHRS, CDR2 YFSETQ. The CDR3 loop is CASSLVPQWLAGETGELFF. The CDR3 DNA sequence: TGCGCCAGCAGCTTGGTACCGCAGTGGTTAGCGGGAGAAACCGGGGAGCTGTTTTTT.

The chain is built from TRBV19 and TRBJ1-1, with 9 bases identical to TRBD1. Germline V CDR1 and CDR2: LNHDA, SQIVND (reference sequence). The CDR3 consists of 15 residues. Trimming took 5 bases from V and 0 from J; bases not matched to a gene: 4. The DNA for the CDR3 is TGTGCCAGTAGTTTACAGGGGGCCCTGAACACTGAAGCTTTCTTT. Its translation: CASSLQGALNTEAFF.

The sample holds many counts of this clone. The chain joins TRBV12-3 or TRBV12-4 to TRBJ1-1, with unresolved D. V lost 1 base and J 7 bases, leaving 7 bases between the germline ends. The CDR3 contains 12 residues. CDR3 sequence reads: CASSLGQVEAFF. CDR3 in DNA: TGTGCCAGCAGTTTAGGTCAGGTTGAAGCTTTCTTT.

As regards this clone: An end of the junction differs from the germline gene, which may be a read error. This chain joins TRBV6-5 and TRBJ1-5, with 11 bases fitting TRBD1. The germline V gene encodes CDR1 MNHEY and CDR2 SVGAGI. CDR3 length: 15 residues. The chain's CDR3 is CASSPGQGANLPQHF. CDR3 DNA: TGTGCCAGCAGCCCCGGACAGGGGGCTAATCTGCCCCAGCATTTT.

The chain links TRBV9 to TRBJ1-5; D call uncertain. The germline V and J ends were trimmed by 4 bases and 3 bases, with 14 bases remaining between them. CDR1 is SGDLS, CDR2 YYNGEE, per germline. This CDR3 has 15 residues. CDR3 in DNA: TGTGCCAGCAGCCTCGGTGGGGAGAACAATCAGCCCCAGCATTTT. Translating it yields CASSLGGENNQPQHF. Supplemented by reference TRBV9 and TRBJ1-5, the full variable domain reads DSGVTQTPKHLITATGQRVTLRCSPRSGDLSVYWYQQSLDQGLQFLIQYYNGEERAKGNILERFSAQQFPDLHSELNLSSLELGDSALYFCASSLGGENNQPQHFGDGTRLSIL.

This CDR3 is CASSFRRDAGAGELFF. The CDR3 DNA reads as TGTGCCAGCAGCTTCAGGCGGGATGCGGGGGCCGGGGAGCTGTTTTTT. The V and J genes are TRBV7-8 and TRBJ2-2, with 7 bases identical to TRBD2. CDR1 is SGHVS, CDR2 FQNEAQ, per germline. This CDR3 comprises 16 residues. J gave up 6 bases and V 3 bases, and 10 bases lay outside the gene matches.

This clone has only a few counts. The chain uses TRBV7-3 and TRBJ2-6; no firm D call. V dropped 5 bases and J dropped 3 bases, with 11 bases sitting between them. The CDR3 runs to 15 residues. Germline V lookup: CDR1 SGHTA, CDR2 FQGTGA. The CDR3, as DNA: TGTGCCAGCAGCATCGTAGCATTTGGGGCCAACGTCCTGACTTTC. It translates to CASSIVAFGANVLTF.

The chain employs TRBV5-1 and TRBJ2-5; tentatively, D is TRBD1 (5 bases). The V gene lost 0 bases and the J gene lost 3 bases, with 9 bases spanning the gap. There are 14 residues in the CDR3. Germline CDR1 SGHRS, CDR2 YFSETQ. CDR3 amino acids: CASSLVGREETQYF. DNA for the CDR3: TGCGCCAGCAGCTTGGTCGGCAGGGAAGAGACCCAGTACTTC.

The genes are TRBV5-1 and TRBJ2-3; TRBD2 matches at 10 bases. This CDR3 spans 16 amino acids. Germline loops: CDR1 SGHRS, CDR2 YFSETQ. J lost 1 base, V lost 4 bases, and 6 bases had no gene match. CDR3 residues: CASSKLGTSGTDTQYF. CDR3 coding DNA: TGCGCCAGCAGCAAACTGGGGACTAGCGGCACAGATACGCAGTATTTT.

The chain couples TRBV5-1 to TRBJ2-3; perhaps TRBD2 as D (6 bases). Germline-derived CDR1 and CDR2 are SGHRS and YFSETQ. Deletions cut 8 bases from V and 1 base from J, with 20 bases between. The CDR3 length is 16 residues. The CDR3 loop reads CASSPGLKRGTDTQYF. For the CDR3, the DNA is TGCGCCAGTTCGCCCGGACTGAAGCGGGGCACAGATACGCAGTATTTT.

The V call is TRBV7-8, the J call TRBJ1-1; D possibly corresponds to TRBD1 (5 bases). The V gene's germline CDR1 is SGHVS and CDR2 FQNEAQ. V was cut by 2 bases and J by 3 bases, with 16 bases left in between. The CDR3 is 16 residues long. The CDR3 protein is CASSLHWRGRDTEAFF. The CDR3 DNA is TGTGCCAGCAGCTTACATTGGCGGGGGAGGGACACTGAAGCTTTCTTT.

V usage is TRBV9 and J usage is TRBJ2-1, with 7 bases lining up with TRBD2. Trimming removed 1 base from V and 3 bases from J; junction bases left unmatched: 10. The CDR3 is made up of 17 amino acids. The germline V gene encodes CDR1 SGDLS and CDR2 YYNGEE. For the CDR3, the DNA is TGTGCCAGCAGCGTAAGGGGAGGGTCCTTCTTCTACAATGAGCAGTTCTTC. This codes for CASSVRGGSFFYNEQFF.

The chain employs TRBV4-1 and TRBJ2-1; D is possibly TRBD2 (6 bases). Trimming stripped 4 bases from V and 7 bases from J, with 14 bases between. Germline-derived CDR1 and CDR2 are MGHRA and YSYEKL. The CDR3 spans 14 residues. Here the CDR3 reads CASSLLGGGNEQFF. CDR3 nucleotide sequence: TGCGCCAGCAGCCTCTTGGGAGGAGGAAATGAGCAGTTCTTC.

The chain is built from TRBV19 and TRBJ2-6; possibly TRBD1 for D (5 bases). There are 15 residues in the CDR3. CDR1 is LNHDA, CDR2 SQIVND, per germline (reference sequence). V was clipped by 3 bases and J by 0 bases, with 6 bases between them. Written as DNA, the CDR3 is TGTGCCAGTAGTATCGACAGCTCTGGGGCCAACGTCCTGACTTTC. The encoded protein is CASSIDSSGANVLTF.

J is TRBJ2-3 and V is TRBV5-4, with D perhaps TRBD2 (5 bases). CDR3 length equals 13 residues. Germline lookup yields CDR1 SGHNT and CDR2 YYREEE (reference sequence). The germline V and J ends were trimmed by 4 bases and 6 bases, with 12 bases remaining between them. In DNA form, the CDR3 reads TGTGCCAGCAGCGTACCGGGATTGGATACGCAGTATTTT. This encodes CASSVPGLDTQYF.

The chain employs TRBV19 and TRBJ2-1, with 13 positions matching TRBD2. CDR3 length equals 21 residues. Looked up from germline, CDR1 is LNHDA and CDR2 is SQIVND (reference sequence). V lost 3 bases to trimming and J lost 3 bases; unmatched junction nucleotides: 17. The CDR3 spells CASSMGPPGLAGPSSYNEQFF. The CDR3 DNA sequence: TGTGCCAGTAGTATGGGTCCACCGGGACTAGCGGGGCCCTCGAGCTACAATGAGCAGTTCTTC.

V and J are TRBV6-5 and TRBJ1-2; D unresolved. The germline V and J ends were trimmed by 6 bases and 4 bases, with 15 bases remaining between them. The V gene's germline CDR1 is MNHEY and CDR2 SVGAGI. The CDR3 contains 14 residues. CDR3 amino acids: CASRRSELSYGYTF. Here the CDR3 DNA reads TGTGCCAGCAGGAGATCTGAATTGTCCTATGGCTACACCTTC.

The chain's CDR3 is CASSLAGVHEQYF. CDR3 bases: TGTGCCAGCAGCTTAGCGGGAGTCCACGAGCAGTACTTC. This chain uses TRBV11-1 with TRBJ2-7, with D possibly TRBD2 on 5 matching bases. The CDR3 consists of 13 residues. V lost 0 bases and J lost 5, with 8 bases in between. Germline values: CDR1 SGHAT, CDR2 FQDESV (reference sequence).

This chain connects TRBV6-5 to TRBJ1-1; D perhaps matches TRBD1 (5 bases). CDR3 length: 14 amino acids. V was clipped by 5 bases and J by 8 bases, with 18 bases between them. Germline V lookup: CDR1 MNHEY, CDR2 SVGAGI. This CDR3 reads CASSRGTATVEAFF. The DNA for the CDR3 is TGTGCCAGCAGTCGCGGGACCGCCACCGTAGAAGCTTTCTTT.

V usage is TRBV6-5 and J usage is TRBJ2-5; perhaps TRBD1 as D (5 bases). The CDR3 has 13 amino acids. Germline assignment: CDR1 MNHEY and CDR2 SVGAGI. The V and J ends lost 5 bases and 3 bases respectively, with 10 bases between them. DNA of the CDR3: TGTGCCAGCAGTACACAGGCCGAAGAGACCCAGTACTTC. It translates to CASSTQAEETQYF.

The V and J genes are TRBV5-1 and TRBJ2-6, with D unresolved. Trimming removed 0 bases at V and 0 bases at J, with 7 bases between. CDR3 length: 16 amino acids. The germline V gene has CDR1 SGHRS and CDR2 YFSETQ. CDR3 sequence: CASSLAQASGANVLTF. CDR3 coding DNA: TGCGCCAGCAGCTTGGCCCAGGCCTCTGGGGCCAACGTCCTGACTTTC.

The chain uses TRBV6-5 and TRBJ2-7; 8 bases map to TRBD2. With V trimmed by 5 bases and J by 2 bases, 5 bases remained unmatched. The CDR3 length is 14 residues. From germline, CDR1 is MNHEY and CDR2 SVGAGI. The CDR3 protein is CASSITSGPYEQYF. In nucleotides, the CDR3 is TGTGCCAGCAGTATAACTAGCGGTCCCTACGAGCAGTACTTC.

This chain's CDR3 is CASSPRTGGEGNTIYF. CDR3 sequence (DNA): TGTGCCAGCTCACCACGGACAGGGGGCGAGGGAAACACCATATATTTT. The chain joins TRBV18 to TRBJ1-3; 11 bases match TRBD1. Germline V gives CDR1 KGHSH, CDR2 LQKENI. The CDR3 spans 16 residues. V shed 1 base and J 4 bases; nucleotides not matched to a gene: 3.

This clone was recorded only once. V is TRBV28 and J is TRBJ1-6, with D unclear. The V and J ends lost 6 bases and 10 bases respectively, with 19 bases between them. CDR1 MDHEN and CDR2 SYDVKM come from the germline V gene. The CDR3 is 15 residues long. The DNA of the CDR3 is TGTGCCAGCAGCTTAGGAACGCCATTCGGGTCACCCCTCCACTTT. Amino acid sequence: CASSLGTPFGSPLHF. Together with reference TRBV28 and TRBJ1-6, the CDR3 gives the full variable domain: DVKVTQSSRYLVKRTGEKVFLECVQDMDHENMFWYRQDPGLGLRLIYFSYDVKMKEKGDIPEGYSVSREKKERFSLILESASTNQTSMYLCASSLGTPFGSPLHFGNGTRLTVT.

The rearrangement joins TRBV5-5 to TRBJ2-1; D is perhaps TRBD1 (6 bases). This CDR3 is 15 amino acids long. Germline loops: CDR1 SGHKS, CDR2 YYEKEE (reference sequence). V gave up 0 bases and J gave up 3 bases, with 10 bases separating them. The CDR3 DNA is TGTGCCAGCAGCTTGGGGCAGGGGTACTACAATGAGCAGTTCTTC. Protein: CASSLGQGYYNEQFF.